A single sample gave rise to the 20 T cell receptor beta chains below, sequenced in a study of T-cell memory formation after mild COVID-19. One entry per CDR3 protein results from TCRdb running MiXCR on the 5' RACE reads. This sample carries a few hundred thousand distinct CDR3 sequences, roughly 15% of them seen once, and the ten largest clones take about 22%. Material: PBMCs or a T cell subset sorted from them (not recorded which). Receptor source: a man between 18 and 35 years old who had mild COVID-19 (a few samples of this study predate the infection). Cell type and time point are not known.

This clonotype was picked up many times. CDR3 bases: TGTGCCAGCAGCTTGAATAGGGATACGCAGTATTTT. Translating gives CASSLNRDTQYF. The chain employs TRBV7-3 and TRBJ2-3; no reliable D call. V was cut by 3 bases and J by 6 bases, with 7 bases left in between. Germline V lookup: CDR1 SGHTA, CDR2 FQGTGA. This CDR3 has 12 amino acids.

This clonotype has just a few counts. The rearrangement uses TRBV7-2 and TRBJ2-3; no clear D. The CDR3 sequence is 13 residues long. Trimming stripped 2 bases from V and 6 bases from J, with 9 bases between. In germline, CDR1 is SGHTA, CDR2 FQGNSA. CDR3 sequence: CASSLQTSDTQYF. CDR3 sequence (DNA): TGTGCCAGCAGCTTACAGACCTCGGATACGCAGTATTTT.

The CDR3 reads CASSSPWDRPSTDTQYF. The CDR3 nucleotides read TGTGCCAGCTCAAGCCCCTGGGACAGGCCTAGCACAGATACGCAGTATTTT. V usage is TRBV6-1 and J usage is TRBJ2-3; 8 positions match TRBD1. Germline assignment: CDR1 MNHNS and CDR2 SASEGT. The CDR3 spans 17 residues. V lost 8 bases and J lost 0; bases outside the gene matches: 13.

This clonotype occurred a few times. This chain links TRBV6-5 with TRBJ1-1; D call uncertain. V lost 1 base and J 7 bases, leaving 13 bases between the germline ends. The CDR3 totals 14 residues. The germline V gene encodes CDR1 MNHEY and CDR2 SVGAGI. DNA for the CDR3: TGTGCCAGCAGTTACTTCAGTCCTGGTGGTGAAGCTTTCTTT. This gives the protein CASSYFSPGGEAFF.

A few counts support this clonotype. V and J are TRBV12-3 or TRBV12-4 and TRBJ2-1; perhaps TRBD1 as D (6 bases). The CDR3 is made up of 13 amino acids. V lost 4 bases, J lost 8 bases, and 12 bases lay in between. The CDR3 is CASSYYRVDEQFF. The CDR3 coding sequence is TGTGCCAGCAGTTACTACAGGGTAGATGAGCAGTTCTTC.

This clonotype was found a few times. The chain employs TRBV5-4 and TRBJ2-2, with D possibly being TRBD1 (5 bases). The germline V gene encodes CDR1 SGHNT and CDR2 YYREEE (reference sequence). The V gene lost 5 bases and the J gene lost 2 bases, with 10 bases spanning the gap. CDR3 length equals 14 residues. Here the CDR3 reads CASRSDTNTGELFF. CDR3 DNA sequence: TGTGCCAGCAGGTCGGACACTAACACCGGGGAGCTGTTTTTT.

This clonotype was seen a handful of times. The chain joins TRBV28 to TRBJ1-1, with 9 bases fitting TRBD1. Germline CDR1 is MDHEN and CDR2 is SYDVKM. The CDR3 is 15 amino acids. J lost 5 bases, V lost 7 bases, and 11 bases had no gene match. The CDR3 DNA reads as TGTGCCAGCAACTCTGAGGGACAGGGTGGGACTGAAGCTTTCTTT. This gives the protein CASNSEGQGGTEAFF.

In its sample, this clonotype was seen a few times. The chain couples TRBV7-8 to TRBJ1-5; 7 bases agree with TRBD1. The CDR3 contains 14 residues. The junction had 6 bases not matched to a gene; V was cut back by 8 bases and J by 2 bases. Per the germline V gene, CDR1 is SGHVS and CDR2 is FQNEAQ. The CDR3 here is CASEIGQGNQPQHF. DNA of the CDR3: TGTGCCAGCGAAATTGGACAGGGCAATCAGCCCCAGCATTTT.

This clonotype occurred a few times. The J gene is TRBJ1-1, the V gene TRBV7-9; no clear D gene. Germline V CDR1 and CDR2: SEHNR, FQNEAQ (reference sequence). Trimming took off 1 base at V and 5 bases at J, with 11 bases between the two ends. The length of the CDR3 is 14 residues. CDR3 sequence reads: CASSLVSRQTEAFF. In nucleotides, the CDR3 is TGTGCCAGCAGCTTAGTTTCCCGGCAAACTGAAGCTTTCTTT.

In its sample, this clonotype was seen a few times. The chain carries TRBV20-1 and TRBJ1-1; no definite D call. Trimming removed 4 bases from V and 2 bases from J, with 14 bases in between. The CDR3 loop spans 14 amino acids. Germline loops: CDR1 DFQATT, CDR2 SNEGSKA (reference sequence). Here the CDR3 DNA reads TGCAGTGCTATCGGGAAGGGAAGTAACACTGAAGCTTTCTTT. Translating gives CSAIGKGSNTEAFF.

The table lists this clonotype with a few counts. The CDR3 DNA reads as TGCGCCAGCAGCTTGCCTCTCTCGGAGACTAGCGTCTACGAGCAGTACTTC. Amino acids: CASSLPLSETSVYEQYF. J is TRBJ2-7 and V is TRBV5-1, with 8 bases identical to TRBD2. Per germline, CDR1 SGHRS and CDR2 YFSETQ. The CDR3 sequence is 17 residues long. Trimming cost V 1 base and J 3 bases; bases outside gene matches: 12. Drawing the rest from reference TRBV5-1 and TRBJ2-7, the complete variable domain is KAGVTQTPRYLIKTRGQQVTLSCSPISGHRSVSWYQQTPGQGLQFLFEYFSETQRNKGNFPGRFSGRQFSNSRSEMNVSTLELGDSALYLCASSLPLSETSVYEQYFGPGTRLTVT.

V usage is TRBV11-2 and J usage is TRBJ2-3, with TRBD2 matching 8 bases. Unmatched junction bases numbered 8, after V lost 3 bases and J lost 6 bases. The CDR3 has 15 residues. Per germline, CDR1 SGHAT and CDR2 FQNNGV. CDR3 in amino acids: CASSFGGAMLDTQYF. CDR3 DNA sequence: TGTGCCAGCAGCTTCGGGGGGGCGATGTTGGATACGCAGTATTTT. Drawing the rest from reference TRBV11-2 and TRBJ2-3, the complete variable domain is EAGVAQSPRYKIIEKRQSVAFWCNPISGHATLYWYQQILGQGPKLLIQFQNNGVVDDSQLPKDRFSAERLKGVDSTLKIQPAKLEDSAVYLCASSFGGAMLDTQYFGPGTRLTVL.

This clonotype was seen repeatedly, ten times or more. The CDR3 loop reads CASSWLGQGFHEQYF. Here the CDR3 DNA reads TGCGCCAGCAGCTGGTTGGGACAGGGTTTCCACGAGCAGTACTTC. The chain is built from TRBV4-1 and TRBJ2-7; 9 bases fit TRBD1. The CDR3 has 15 residues. V lost 5 bases, J lost 5 bases, and 10 bases stayed unmatched. The germline V gene encodes CDR1 MGHRA and CDR2 YSYEKL.

The J gene is TRBJ2-6, the V gene TRBV4-3, with TRBD1 matching over 7 bases. Trimming removed 0 bases from V and 4 bases from J; junction bases left unmatched: 3. The CDR3 length is 16 residues. The germline gives CDR1 LGHNA, CDR2 YSLEER. Here the CDR3 DNA reads TGCGCCAGCAGCCAAGATGACAGGGACGGGGCCAACGTCCTGACTTTC. Residues: CASSQDDRDGANVLTF.

This clonotype has just a few counts. The V gene is TRBV9, the J gene TRBJ2-7; D uncertain. V shed 0 bases and J shed 2 bases, with 9 bases lying between them. The germline V gene has CDR1 SGDLS and CDR2 YYNGEE. This CDR3 is 14 amino acids long. CDR3 sequence (DNA): TGTGCCAGCAGCGTAGATAGGTCCGCCTACGAGCAGTACTTC. Translation: CASSVDRSAYEQYF.

V is TRBV7-9 and J is TRBJ2-3; no firm D call. V lost 7 bases and J 0 bases, leaving 11 bases between the germline ends. The CDR3 spans 14 residues. CDR1 and CDR2 from the germline V gene are SEHNR and FQNEAQ (reference sequence). CDR3: CASNLRVSTDTQYF. The CDR3 DNA reads TGTGCCAGCAACCTCCGGGTGAGCACAGATACGCAGTATTTT.

This clonotype showed up just a few times. The chain has TRBV10-2 and TRBJ2-1, with unresolved D. Germline values: CDR1 WSHSY, CDR2 SAAADI. V lost 10 bases, J lost 0 bases, and 13 bases lay in between. The CDR3 spans 14 residues. CDR3 in amino acids: CATTDPSSYNEQFF. CDR3 bases: TGCGCCACTACGGACCCCAGCTCCTACAATGAGCAGTTCTTC.

The V call is TRBV5-1, the J call TRBJ1-4; perhaps TRBD1 as D (5 bases). In germline, CDR1 is SGHRS, CDR2 YFSETQ. The CDR3 is made up of 14 amino acids. V dropped 1 base and J dropped 8 bases, with 12 bases sitting between them. The CDR3 loop reads CASSLTGIGEKLFF. DNA of the CDR3: TGCGCCAGCAGCTTGACAGGTATTGGAGAAAAACTGTTTTTT.

The rearrangement uses TRBV4-1 and TRBJ1-2; D not resolved. CDR3 size: 13 residues. V was clipped by 1 base and J by 5 bases, with 8 bases between them. Germline V gene sequence: CDR1 MGHRA, CDR2 YSYEKL. The CDR3 nucleotides read TGCGCCAGCAGCCAAGGGACTGCTTATGGCTACACCTTC. This encodes CASSQGTAYGYTF.

This clonotype occurred a few times. The V gene is TRBV6-5, the J gene TRBJ2-2; D assignment may be TRBD1 or TRBD2 (5 bases each). The CDR3 has 15 amino acids. V was pared by 7 bases and J by 7 bases, with 19 bases between. Germline CDR1 MNHEY, CDR2 SVGAGI. The CDR3 bases are TGTGCCAGCACCCAGGGAGACCCCTACAGCGGGGAGCTGTTTTTT. As protein: CASTQGDPYSGELFF.